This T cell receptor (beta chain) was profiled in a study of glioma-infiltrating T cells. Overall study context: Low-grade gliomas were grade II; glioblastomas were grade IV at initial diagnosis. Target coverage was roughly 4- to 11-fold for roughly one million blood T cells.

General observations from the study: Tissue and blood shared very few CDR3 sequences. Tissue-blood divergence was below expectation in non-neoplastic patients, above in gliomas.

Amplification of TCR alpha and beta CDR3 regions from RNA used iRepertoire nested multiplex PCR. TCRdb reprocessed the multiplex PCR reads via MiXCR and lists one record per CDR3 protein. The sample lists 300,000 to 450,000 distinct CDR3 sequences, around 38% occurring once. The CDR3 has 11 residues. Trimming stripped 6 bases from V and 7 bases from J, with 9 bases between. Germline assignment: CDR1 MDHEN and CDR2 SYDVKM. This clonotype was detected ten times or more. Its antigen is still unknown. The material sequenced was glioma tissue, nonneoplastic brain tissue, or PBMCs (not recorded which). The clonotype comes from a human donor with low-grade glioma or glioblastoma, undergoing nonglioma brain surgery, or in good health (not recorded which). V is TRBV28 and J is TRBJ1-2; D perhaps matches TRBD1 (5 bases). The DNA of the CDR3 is TGTGCCAGCAGATCAGGGATTGGCTACACCTTC. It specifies CASRSGIGYTF.